The clone carrying this TCR beta chain was observed once. Some clones are missing from TCRdb's copy, which holds only in-frame ones; the method was immunoSEQ multiplex PCR. Of fewer than 500,000 clones listed, 75% to 95% are singletons. This CDR3 has 13 residues. Germline CDR1 reads LGHNA; CDR2 reads YSLEER. The ends were cut back, 0 bases at V and 8 bases at J, with 7 bases in the middle. The data stem from a study of control samples from healthy donors and cancer patients. The chain couples TRBV4-3 to TRBJ1-4; D gene unclear. The receptor was isolated from a man in his forties with head and neck cancer. The sequencing input was PBMCs. CDR3 nucleotides: TGCGCCAGCAGCCAAGAAGATTGGGAAAAACTGTTTTTT. Its translation is CASSQEDWEKLFF.